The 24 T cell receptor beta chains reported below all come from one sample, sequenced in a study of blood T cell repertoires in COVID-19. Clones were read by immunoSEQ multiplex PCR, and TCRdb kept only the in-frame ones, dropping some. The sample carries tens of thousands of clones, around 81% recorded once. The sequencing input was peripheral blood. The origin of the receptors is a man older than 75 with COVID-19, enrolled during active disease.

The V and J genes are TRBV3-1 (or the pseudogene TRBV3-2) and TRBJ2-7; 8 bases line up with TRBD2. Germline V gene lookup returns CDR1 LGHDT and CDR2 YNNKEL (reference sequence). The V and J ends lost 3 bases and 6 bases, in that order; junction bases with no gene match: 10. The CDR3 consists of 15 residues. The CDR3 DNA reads TGTGCCAGCAGCCAGGCTAGAACGGGAGGGCGCGAGCAGTACGTC. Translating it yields CASSQARTGGREQYV.

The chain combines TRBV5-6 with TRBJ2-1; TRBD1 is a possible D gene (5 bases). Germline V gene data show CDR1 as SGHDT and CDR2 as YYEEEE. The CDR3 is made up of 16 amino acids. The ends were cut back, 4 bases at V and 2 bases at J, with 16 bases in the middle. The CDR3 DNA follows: TGTGCCAGCAGCCCTGACGGTTCAGGGACCTACAATGAGCAGTTCTTC. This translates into CASSPDGSGTYNEQFF.

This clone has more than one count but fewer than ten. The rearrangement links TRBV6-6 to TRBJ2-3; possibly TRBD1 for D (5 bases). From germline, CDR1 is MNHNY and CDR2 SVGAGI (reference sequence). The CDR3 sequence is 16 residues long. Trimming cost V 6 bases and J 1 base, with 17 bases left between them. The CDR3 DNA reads TGTGCCAGCAGCCTCCGACAGTCTTCTGGCACAGATACGCAGTATTTT. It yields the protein CASSLRQSSGTDTQYF.

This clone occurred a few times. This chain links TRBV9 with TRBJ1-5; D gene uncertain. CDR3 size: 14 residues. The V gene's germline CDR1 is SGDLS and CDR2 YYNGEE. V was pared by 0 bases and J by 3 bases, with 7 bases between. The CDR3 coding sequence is TGTGCCAGCAGCGTAGATGGCAACAATCAGCCCCAGCATTTT. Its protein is CASSVDGNNQPQHF.

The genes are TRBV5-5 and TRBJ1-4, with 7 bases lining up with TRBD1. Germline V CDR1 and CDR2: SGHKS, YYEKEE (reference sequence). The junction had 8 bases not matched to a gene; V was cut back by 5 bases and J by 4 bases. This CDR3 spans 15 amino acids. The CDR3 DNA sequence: TGTGCCAGCAGTAGAGAACAGGGGAGTAATGAAAAACTGTTTTTT. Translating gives CASSREQGSNEKLFF.

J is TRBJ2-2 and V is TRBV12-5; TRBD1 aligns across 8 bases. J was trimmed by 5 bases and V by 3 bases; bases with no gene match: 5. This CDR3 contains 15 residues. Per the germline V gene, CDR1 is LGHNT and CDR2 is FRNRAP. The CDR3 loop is CASGFLGQGTGELFF. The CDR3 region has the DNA TGTGCTAGTGGTTTTTTAGGACAGGGTACCGGGGAGCTGTTTTTT. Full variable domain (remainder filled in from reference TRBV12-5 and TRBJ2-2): DARVTQTPRHKVTEMGQEVTMRCQPILGHNTVFWYRQTMMQGLELLAYFRNRAPLDDSGMPKDRFSAEMPDATLATLKIQPSEPRDSAVYFCASGFLGQGTGELFFGEGSRLTVL.

The CDR3 sequence is CSAKQGDGEKLFF. The CDR3 bases are TGCAGCGCTAAGCAGGGGGACGGTGAAAAACTGTTTTTT. The rearrangement joins TRBV29-1 to TRBJ1-4, with 7 bases aligning to TRBD1. This CDR3 is built from 13 residues. The V gene's germline CDR1 is SQVTM and CDR2 ANQGSEA. Trimming cost V 7 bases and J 7 bases; bases outside gene matches: 9.

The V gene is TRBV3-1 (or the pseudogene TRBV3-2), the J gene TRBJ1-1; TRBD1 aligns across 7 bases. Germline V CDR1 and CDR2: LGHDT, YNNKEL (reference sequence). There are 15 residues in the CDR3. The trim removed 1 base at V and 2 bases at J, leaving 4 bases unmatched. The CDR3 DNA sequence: TGTGCCAGCAGCCAAGCAGGGGGAAGAAACACTGAAGCTTTCTTT. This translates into CASSQAGGRNTEAFF.

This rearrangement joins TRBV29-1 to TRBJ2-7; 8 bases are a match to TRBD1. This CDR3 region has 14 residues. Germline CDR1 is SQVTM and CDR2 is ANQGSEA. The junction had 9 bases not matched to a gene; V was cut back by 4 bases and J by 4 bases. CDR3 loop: CSVAQGADTYEQYF. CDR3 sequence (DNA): TGCAGCGTTGCCCAGGGGGCAGATACGTACGAGCAGTACTTC.

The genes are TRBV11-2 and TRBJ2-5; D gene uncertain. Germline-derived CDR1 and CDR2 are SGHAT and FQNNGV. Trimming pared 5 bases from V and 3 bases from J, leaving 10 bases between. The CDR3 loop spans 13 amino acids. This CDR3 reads CASSPRTEETQYF. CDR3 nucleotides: TGTGCCAGCAGCCCCCGAACGGAAGAGACCCAGTACTTC.

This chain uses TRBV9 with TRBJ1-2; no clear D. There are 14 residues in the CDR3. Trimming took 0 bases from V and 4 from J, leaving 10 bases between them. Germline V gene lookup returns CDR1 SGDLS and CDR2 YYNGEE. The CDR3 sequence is CASSVGREGYGYTF. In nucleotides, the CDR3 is TGTGCCAGCAGCGTAGGTAGGGAGGGCTATGGCTACACCTTC. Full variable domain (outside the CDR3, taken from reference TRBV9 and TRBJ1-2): DSGVTQTPKHLITATGQRVTLRCSPRSGDLSVYWYQQSLDQGLQFLIQYYNGEERAKGNILERFSAQQFPDLHSELNLSSLELGDSALYFCASSVGREGYGYTFGSGTRLTVV.

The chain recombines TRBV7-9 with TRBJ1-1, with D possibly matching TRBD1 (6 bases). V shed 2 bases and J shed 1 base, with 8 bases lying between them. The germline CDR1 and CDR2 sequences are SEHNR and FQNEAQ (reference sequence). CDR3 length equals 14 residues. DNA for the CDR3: TGTGCCAGCAGCTTACGGACAGCGAACACTGAAGCTTTCTTT. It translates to CASSLRTANTEAFF. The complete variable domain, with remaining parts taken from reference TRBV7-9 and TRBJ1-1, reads DTGVSQNPRHKITKRGQNVTFRCDPISEHNRLYWYRQTLGQGPEFLTYFQNEAQLEKSRLLSDRFSAERPKGSFSTLEIQRTEQGDSAMYLCASSLRTANTEAFFGQGTRLTVV.

Here the CDR3 DNA reads TGTGCCATCAGTGAGTCCGCTGGGCATAATTCACCCCTCCACTTT. As protein: CAISESAGHNSPLHF. This chain joins TRBV10-3 and TRBJ1-6; no reliable D call. This CDR3 has 15 residues. V lost 0 bases and J lost 5, with 8 bases in between. Germline values: CDR1 ENHRY, CDR2 SYGVKD.

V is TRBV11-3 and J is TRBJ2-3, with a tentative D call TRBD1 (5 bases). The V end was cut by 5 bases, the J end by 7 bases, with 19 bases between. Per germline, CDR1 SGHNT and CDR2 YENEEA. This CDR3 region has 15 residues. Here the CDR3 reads CASSPSQGEVNTQYF. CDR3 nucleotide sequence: TGTGCCAGCAGCCCTTCCCAGGGCGAGGTAAATACGCAGTATTTT. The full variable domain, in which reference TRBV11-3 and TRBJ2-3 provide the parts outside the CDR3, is EAGVVQSPRYKIIEKKQPVAFWCNPISGHNTLYWYLQNLGQGPELLIRYENEEAVDDSQLPKDRFSAERLKGVDSTLKIQPAELGDSAVYLCASSPSQGEVNTQYFGPGTRLTVL.

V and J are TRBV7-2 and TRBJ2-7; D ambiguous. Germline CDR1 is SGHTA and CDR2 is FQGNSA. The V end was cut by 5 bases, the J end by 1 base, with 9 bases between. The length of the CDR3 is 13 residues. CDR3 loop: CASSNRNSYEQYV. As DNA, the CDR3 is TGTGCCAGCAGCAACAGAAATTCCTACGAGCAGTACGTC.

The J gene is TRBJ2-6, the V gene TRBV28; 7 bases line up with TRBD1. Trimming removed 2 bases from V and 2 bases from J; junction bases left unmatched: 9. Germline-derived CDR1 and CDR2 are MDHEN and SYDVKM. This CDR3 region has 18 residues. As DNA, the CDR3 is TGTGCCAGCAGTTTAAGAACAGGGGATCCCGCTGGGGCCAACGTCCTGACTTTC. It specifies CASSLRTGDPAGANVLTF. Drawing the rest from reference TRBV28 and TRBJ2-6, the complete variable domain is DVKVTQSSRYLVKRTGEKVFLECVQDMDHENMFWYRQDPGLGLRLIYFSYDVKMKEKGDIPEGYSVSREKKERFSLILESASTNQTSMYLCASSLRTGDPAGANVLTFGAGSRLTVL.

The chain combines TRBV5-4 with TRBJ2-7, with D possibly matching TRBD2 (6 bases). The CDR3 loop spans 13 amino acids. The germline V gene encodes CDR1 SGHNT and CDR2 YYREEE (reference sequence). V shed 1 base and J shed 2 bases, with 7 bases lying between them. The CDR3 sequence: CASSLRGTYEQYF. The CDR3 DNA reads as TGTGCCAGCAGCTTGCGGGGGACCTACGAGCAGTACTTC.

CDR3 protein: CASSSPQQALYGYTF. The CDR3 nucleotides read TGTGCCAGTAGTTCCCCCCAGCAGGCCCTCTATGGCTACACCTTC. The chain is built from TRBV19 and TRBJ1-2; no reliable D call. Trimming stripped 5 bases from V and 4 bases from J, with 17 bases between. This CDR3 contains 15 residues. Per germline, CDR1 LNHDA and CDR2 SQIVND (reference sequence).

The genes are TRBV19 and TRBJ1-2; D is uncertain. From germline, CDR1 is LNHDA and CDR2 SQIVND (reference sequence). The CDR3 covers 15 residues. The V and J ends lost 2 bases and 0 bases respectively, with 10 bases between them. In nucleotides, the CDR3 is TGTGCCAGTAGTATATCGGAGGGAGCTAACTATGGCTACACCTTC. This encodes CASSISEGANYGYTF. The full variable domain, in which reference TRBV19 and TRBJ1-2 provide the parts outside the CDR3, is DGGITQSPKYLFRKEGQNVTLSCEQNLNHDAMYWYRQDPGQGLRLIYYSQIVNDFQKGDIAEGYSVSREKKESFPLTVTSAQKNPTAFYLCASSISEGANYGYTFGSGTRLTVV.

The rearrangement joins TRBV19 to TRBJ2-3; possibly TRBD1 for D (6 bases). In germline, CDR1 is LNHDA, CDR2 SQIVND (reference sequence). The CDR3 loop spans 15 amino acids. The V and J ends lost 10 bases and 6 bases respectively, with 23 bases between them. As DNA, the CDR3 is TGTGCCACATCGCCAAAGGGACACCTAGGGGATACGCAGTATTTT. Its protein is CATSPKGHLGDTQYF.

The CDR3 bases are TGCGCCAGCAGGCGGGAAAGCAATCAGCCCCAGCATTTT. Translated: CASRRESNQPQHF. V is TRBV5-1 and J is TRBJ1-5; D uncertain. Deletions cut 5 bases from V and 1 base from J, with 7 bases between. Per germline, CDR1 SGHRS and CDR2 YFSETQ. This CDR3 is 13 amino acids long.

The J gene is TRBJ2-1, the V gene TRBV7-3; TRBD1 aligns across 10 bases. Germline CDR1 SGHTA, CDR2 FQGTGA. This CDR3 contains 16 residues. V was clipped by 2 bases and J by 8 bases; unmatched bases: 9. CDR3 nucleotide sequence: TGTGCCAGCAGCTTACCCGGGACAGGGGTGGATCATGAGCAGTTCTTC. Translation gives CASSLPGTGVDHEQFF.

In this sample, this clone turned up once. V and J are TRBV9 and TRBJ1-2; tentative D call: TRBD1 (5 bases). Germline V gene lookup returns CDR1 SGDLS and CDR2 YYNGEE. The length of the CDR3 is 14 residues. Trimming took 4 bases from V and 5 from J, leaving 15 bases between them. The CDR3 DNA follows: TGTGCCAGCAGCCCTCACCCACAGGTTTATGGCTACACCTTC. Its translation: CASSPHPQVYGYTF.

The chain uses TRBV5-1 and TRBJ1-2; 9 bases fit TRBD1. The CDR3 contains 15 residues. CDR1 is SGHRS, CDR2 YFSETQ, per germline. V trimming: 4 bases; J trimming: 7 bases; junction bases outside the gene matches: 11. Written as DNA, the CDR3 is TGCGCCAGCAGCGGCACGGGACAGGGAGGGCCTGGCTACACCTTC. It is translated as CASSGTGQGGPGYTF.